A selection of T cell receptor beta chains follows, all from one sample in a study of OX40 agonist ivuxolimab in advanced cancers. Assay used: immunoSEQ multiplex PCR; TCRdb lists only in-frame clones, some missing. Of about 28,000 clones listed, 86% are singletons. Sequencing used CD4+ or CD8+ T cells sorted from blood, obtained in a trial of the OX40 agonist ivuxolimab. The receptor source for this set is an adult with an advanced solid tumor such as melanoma, head and neck, liver or kidney cancer. Each CDR3 is given without its conserved first and last residue. Each record gives: V gene, D gene, J gene, CDR3 protein. The D gene is left open where the match is weak.

v_gene: TRBV10-3; d_gene: TRBD1; j_gene: TRBJ2-7; CDR3aa: AISYRDSSYEQY
v_gene: TRBV10-2; d_gene: -; j_gene: TRBJ2-7; CDR3aa: ASSLNLNNEQY
v_gene: TRBV29-1; d_gene: TRBD2; j_gene: TRBJ2-2; CDR3aa: SVESRGGNTGELF
v_gene: TRBV5-1; d_gene: -; j_gene: TRBJ2-5; CDR3aa: ASSSNTRFVETQY
v_gene: TRBV28; d_gene: TRBD1; j_gene: TRBJ1-2; CDR3aa: ASSSGQGGGYT
v_gene: TRBV2; d_gene: TRBD2; j_gene: TRBJ2-1; CDR3aa: ASSELTSGSDEQF
v_gene: TRBV27; d_gene: TRBD1; j_gene: TRBJ2-1; CDR3aa: ASTTGGPGYEQF
v_gene: TRBV28; d_gene: -; j_gene: TRBJ2-1; CDR3aa: ASSPSNPYNEQF
v_gene: TRBV4-1; d_gene: -; j_gene: TRBJ1-2; CDR3aa: ASSQGFGNYGYT
v_gene: TRBV28; d_gene: TRBD2; j_gene: TRBJ2-3; CDR3aa: ASTGPAGLPDTQY
v_gene: TRBV11-2; d_gene: -; j_gene: TRBJ2-7; CDR3aa: ASSPPYRPYEQY
v_gene: TRBV2; d_gene: -; j_gene: TRBJ1-1; CDR3aa: ATTPRVNEAF
v_gene: TRBV7-2; d_gene: -; j_gene: TRBJ2-7; CDR3aa: ASSSSLVGEQY
v_gene: TRBV9; d_gene: -; j_gene: TRBJ1-3; CDR3aa: ASSAPRQSSGNTIY
v_gene: TRBV7-9; d_gene: -; j_gene: TRBJ2-1; CDR3aa: ASSLAGTNEQF
v_gene: TRBV4-1; d_gene: -; j_gene: TRBJ2-7; CDR3aa: ASSQWASSEQY
v_gene: TRBV10-2; d_gene: -; j_gene: TRBJ2-4; CDR3aa: ASSESGGRDIQY
v_gene: TRBV15; d_gene: TRBD1; j_gene: TRBJ2-3; CDR3aa: ATSRDPLRGHTDTQY
v_gene: TRBV7-8; d_gene: -; j_gene: TRBJ2-7; CDR3aa: ASSFGAGSYEQY
v_gene: TRBV10-1; d_gene: -; j_gene: TRBJ2-7; CDR3aa: ASSGDRSYEQY
v_gene: TRBV6-1; d_gene: TRBD2; j_gene: TRBJ2-2; CDR3aa: ASSGSGTSGRAVGELF
v_gene: TRBV30; d_gene: TRBD2; j_gene: TRBJ2-6; CDR3aa: ASGLAGPLSGANVLT
v_gene: TRBV4-1; d_gene: -; j_gene: TRBJ2-1; CDR3aa: ASSQTATSYNEQF
v_gene: TRBV2; d_gene: -; j_gene: TRBJ2-5; CDR3aa: ASSQWGQETQY
v_gene: TRBV19; d_gene: TRBD2; j_gene: TRBJ2-1; CDR3aa: ASSIGGGLGSREQF
v_gene: TRBV11-3; d_gene: -; j_gene: TRBJ2-5; CDR3aa: ASSLIKGETQY
v_gene: TRBV19; d_gene: -; j_gene: TRBJ2-1; CDR3aa: ATRAGYNEQF
v_gene: TRBV5-4; d_gene: TRBD1; j_gene: TRBJ2-5; CDR3aa: ASSPQNRGEQETQY
v_gene: TRBV10-3; d_gene: TRBD1; j_gene: TRBJ1-1; CDR3aa: AISEDRVFEAF
v_gene: TRBV27; d_gene: -; j_gene: TRBJ2-3; CDR3aa: ASSLRVIDTDTQY
v_gene: TRBV27; d_gene: TRBD2; j_gene: TRBJ2-5; CDR3aa: ASSSLSGRLETQY
v_gene: TRBV18; d_gene: -; j_gene: TRBJ2-1; CDR3aa: ASSSRRTEEF
v_gene: TRBV6-6; d_gene: -; j_gene: TRBJ2-5; CDR3aa: ASCASVQETQY
v_gene: TRBV29-1; d_gene: -; j_gene: TRBJ2-2; CDR3aa: SGIASPAGELF
v_gene: TRBV7-9; d_gene: -; j_gene: TRBJ2-2; CDR3aa: ASSLRAGPGELF
v_gene: TRBV7-9; d_gene: TRBD1; j_gene: TRBJ2-7; CDR3aa: ASSRQGRFEQY
v_gene: TRBV5-6; d_gene: TRBD1; j_gene: TRBJ1-2; CDR3aa: ASSPRWDRENGAYGYT
v_gene: TRBV30; d_gene: TRBD2; j_gene: TRBJ2-5; CDR3aa: AWSVREAGGQDTQY
v_gene: TRBV9; d_gene: -; j_gene: TRBJ1-1; CDR3aa: ASNPGHGNTEAF
v_gene: TRBV19; d_gene: TRBD2; j_gene: TRBJ2-1; CDR3aa: ASSPGLAGSWDNEQF
v_gene: TRBV6-5; d_gene: -; j_gene: TRBJ2-3; CDR3aa: ASSYGSTDTQY
v_gene: TRBV28; d_gene: TRBD1; j_gene: TRBJ2-7; CDR3aa: ASSSSRGLFEQY
v_gene: TRBV7-3; d_gene: -; j_gene: TRBJ1-5; CDR3aa: ASSPQPQH
v_gene: TRBV6-5; d_gene: TRBD2; j_gene: TRBJ2-7; CDR3aa: ASKLPSGNYEQY
v_gene: TRBV11-3; d_gene: -; j_gene: TRBJ2-4; CDR3aa: ASSPIEGVSGIQY
v_gene: TRBV27; d_gene: TRBD1; j_gene: TRBJ1-5; CDR3aa: ASAGTGRQPQH